Shown below are 26 T cell receptor beta chains from a single sample sequenced in a study of shared clonotypes between healthy human individuals. TCRdb's copy holds only in-frame clones and misses some; the assay was immunoSEQ multiplex PCR. The table has hundreds of thousands of clones, about 96% seen once. CD8 cells classed as naive were CD45RO-negative and positively selected for CCR7, excluding terminally differentiated effector memory CD45RA+ cells. Material: naive CD8+ T cells sorted from blood. The source is a man aged 25-45 years in good health.

This clone was observed once. Other DNA sequences in this specimen translate into the identical CDR3. The gene calls are TRBV28 and TRBJ1-5; 8 bases fit TRBD1. The germline CDR1 and CDR2 sequences are MDHEN and SYDVKM. V shed 2 bases, J shed 4 bases, and the junction held 1 base outside the gene matches. CDR3 length: 14 amino acids. CDR3 in DNA: TGTGCCAGCAGTTTAGGACAGGGAAATCAGCCCCAGCATTTT. As protein: CASSLGQGNQPQHF.

The chain links TRBV9 to TRBJ2-1; TRBD2 matches 7 bases. The CDR3 contains 15 residues. J lost 6 bases, V lost 3 bases, and 9 bases had no gene match. Germline assignment: CDR1 SGDLS and CDR2 YYNGEE. The CDR3 sequence: CASSAPASGSNEQFF. The CDR3 bases are TGTGCCAGCAGCGCGCCGGCTAGCGGTTCCAATGAGCAGTTCTTC.

The chain combines TRBV4-3 with TRBJ1-5; 7 bases match TRBD1. The CDR3 has 15 amino acids. V was pared by 4 bases and J by 0 bases, with 3 bases of the junction left unmatched. Germline CDR1 and CDR2: LGHNA and YSLEER. CDR3 region: CASSRTGDSNQPQHF. The CDR3 DNA reads as TGCGCCAGCAGCCGAACAGGGGATAGCAATCAGCCCCAGCATTTT.

The chain uses TRBV5-4 and TRBJ2-3; D is perhaps TRBD1 or TRBD2 (5 bases each). V gave up 0 bases and J gave up 3 bases, with 11 bases separating them. Germline CDR1 reads SGHNT; CDR2 reads YYREEE (reference sequence). The CDR3 extends over 15 amino acids. The CDR3 is CASSLAGLGTDTQYF. The CDR3 region has the DNA TGTGCCAGCAGCTTGGCGGGGCTGGGAACAGATACGCAGTATTTT.

CDR3: CASVLLAGSNEQFF. CDR3 bases: TGTGCCAGCGTCCTACTAGCGGGAAGCAATGAGCAGTTCTTC. The chain employs TRBV7-9 and TRBJ2-1; 10 bases fit TRBD2. After removal of 8 bases from V and 6 bases from J, the junction contained 7 bases not matched to a gene. This CDR3 is built from 14 residues. CDR1 and CDR2 from the germline V gene are SEHNR and FQNEAQ (reference sequence).

The V gene is TRBV11-2, the J gene TRBJ1-1; TRBD1 matches at 10 bases. The CDR3 contains 16 residues. V trimming: 5 bases; J trimming: 7 bases; junction bases outside the gene matches: 13. In germline, CDR1 is SGHAT, CDR2 FQNNGV. The CDR3: CASSPHRTGGMDEAFF. The CDR3 nucleotides are TGTGCCAGCAGCCCTCACCGGACAGGGGGTATGGATGAAGCTTTCTTT.

In regard to this clone: Distinct nucleotide sequences in the sample also encode this CDR3. The chain is built from TRBV13 and TRBJ2-7; 7 nucleotides agree with TRBD1. There are 14 residues in the CDR3. J gave up 1 base and V 0 bases, and 0 bases lay outside the gene matches. CDR1 and CDR2 from the germline V gene are PRHDT and FYEKMQ (reference sequence). The DNA for the CDR3 is TGTGCCAGCAGCTTAGGCAGGGGGTCCTACGAGCAGTACTTC. It specifies CASSLGRGSYEQYF. Full variable domain (rest looked up from reference TRBV13 and TRBJ2-7): AAGVIQSPRHLIKEKRETATLKCYPIPRHDTVYWYQQGPGQDPQFLISFYEKMQSDKGSIPDRFSAQQFSDYHSELNMSSLELGDSALYFCASSLGRGSYEQYFGPGTRLTVT.

The chain combines TRBV5-1 with TRBJ2-3; D is undetermined. Germline assignment: CDR1 SGHRS and CDR2 YFSETQ. The V gene lost 0 bases and the J gene lost 0 bases, with 8 bases spanning the gap. The CDR3 has 15 amino acids. CDR3 DNA sequence: TGCGCCAGCAGCTTGGGGTTCCCTAGCACAGATACGCAGTATTTT. It translates to CASSLGFPSTDTQYF.

The chain joins TRBV5-1 to TRBJ2-7; D might be TRBD1 (5 bases). Germline assignment: CDR1 SGHRS and CDR2 YFSETQ. Trimming took off 7 bases at V and 0 bases at J, with 11 bases between the two ends. This CDR3 region has 13 residues. The CDR3: CASVGPNSYEQYF. CDR3 nucleotides: TGCGCCAGCGTGGGGCCGAACTCCTACGAGCAGTACTTC.

V and J are TRBV7-9 and TRBJ2-1; TRBD2 matches 7 bases. After removal of 5 bases from V and 6 bases from J, the junction contained 10 bases not matched to a gene. The CDR3 extends over 15 amino acids. Per the germline V gene, CDR1 is SEHNR and CDR2 is FQNEAQ (reference sequence). CDR3 region: CASSRTPSGANEQFF. In DNA form, the CDR3 reads TGTGCCAGCAGCCGAACACCTAGCGGAGCCAATGAGCAGTTCTTC. The whole variable domain, filled in from reference TRBV7-9 and TRBJ2-1, reads DTGVSQNPRHKITKRGQNVTFRCDPISEHNRLYWYRQTLGQGPEFLTYFQNEAQLEKSRLLSDRFSAERPKGSFSTLEIQRTEQGDSAMYLCASSRTPSGANEQFFGPGTRLTVL.

This chain uses TRBV5-1 with TRBJ1-4; no firm D call. The CDR3 is 15 residues long. V lost 5 bases and J lost 0, with 11 bases in between. Germline loops: CDR1 SGHRS, CDR2 YFSETQ. As DNA, the CDR3 is TGCGCCAGCAGGCACTCCAGGACAACTAATGAAAAACTGTTTTTT. It encodes CASRHSRTTNEKLFF.

The gene calls are TRBV4-3 and TRBJ1-2; D not resolved. Germline CDR1 and CDR2: LGHNA and YSLEER. V was shortened by 1 base and J by 8 bases, with 14 bases between the two germline ends. The CDR3 spans 14 residues. Here the CDR3 reads CASSQGGGLRGYTF. CDR3 nucleotides: TGCGCCAGCAGCCAAGGTGGAGGGTTACGCGGCTACACCTTC.

J is TRBJ1-2 and V is TRBV6-5; 8 bases line up with TRBD1. J gave up 4 bases and V 6 bases, and 4 bases lay outside the gene matches. Germline CDR1 MNHEY, CDR2 SVGAGI. The CDR3 totals 13 residues. The CDR3 nucleotides are TGTGCCAGCAGCCCAGGGACAGGCTATGGCTACACCTTC. Encoded protein: CASSPGTGYGYTF.

The V and J genes are TRBV11-2 and TRBJ1-1, with D unclear. Per the germline V gene, CDR1 is SGHAT and CDR2 is FQNNGV. This CDR3 region has 13 residues. V dropped 2 bases and J dropped 4 bases, with 8 bases sitting between them. The CDR3 protein is CASSLWETTEAFF. Here the CDR3 DNA reads TGTGCCAGCAGCTTATGGGAGACCACTGAAGCTTTCTTT.

The chain is built from TRBV5-1 and TRBJ2-3, with a tentative D call TRBD2 (5 bases). Between the trimmed V and J ends, which lost 1 base and 8 bases, there was a span of 26 bases. The length of the CDR3 is 18 residues. The germline CDR1 and CDR2 sequences are SGHRS and YFSETQ. CDR3 sequence: CASSLYGNGGYEGSTQYF. CDR3 nucleotides: TGCGCCAGCAGCTTGTACGGCAATGGCGGATACGAAGGGAGTACGCAGTATTTT.

The chain joins TRBV29-1 to TRBJ2-1, with D perhaps being TRBD1 or TRBD2 (5 bases each). The CDR3 totals 11 residues. Germline V gene data show CDR1 as SQVTM and CDR2 as ANQGSEA. The V end lost 6 bases, the J end lost 7 bases, and 10 bases lay between the germline ends. The CDR3 reads CSVAWGNEQFF. The CDR3 DNA follows: TGCAGCGTCGCGTGGGGGAATGAGCAGTTCTTC.

The chain is built from TRBV27 and TRBJ2-1; D is unresolved. Looked up from germline, CDR1 is MNHEY and CDR2 is SMNVEV (reference sequence). Trimming shortened V by 5 bases and J by 5 bases, and 10 bases separated the two germline ends. The length of the CDR3 is 13 residues. In DNA, the CDR3 is TGTGCCAGCAGTCTGTTCCAGGACAATGAGCAGTTCTTC. Protein: CASSLFQDNEQFF.

Remarks on this clone: The sample contains more than one DNA sequence encoding this CDR3. V usage is TRBV27 and J usage is TRBJ2-7, with D unresolved. Trimming left V 0 bases short and J 1 base short, with 7 bases between. CDR1 and CDR2 (germline): MNHEY, SMNVEV (reference sequence). This CDR3 spans 14 amino acids. CDR3 bases: TGTGCCAGCAGTTTATCCGCCGGATCCTACGAGCAGTACTTC. This gives the protein CASSLSAGSYEQYF.

The CDR3 sequence is CASSFRDPREISFF. In DNA, the CDR3 is TGTGCCAGCAGTTTCCGTGATCCGAGAGAGATATCTTTCTTT. The chain recombines TRBV28 with TRBJ1-1; D is unclear. CDR3 size: 14 residues. Germline assignment: CDR1 MDHEN and CDR2 SYDVKM. V shed 3 bases and J shed 12 bases, with 20 bases lying between them.

V and J are TRBV5-1 and TRBJ2-7, with TRBD2 matching 9 bases. Germline-derived CDR1 and CDR2 are SGHRS and YFSETQ. V was clipped by 0 bases and J by 2 bases; unmatched bases: 3. There are 15 residues in the CDR3. The CDR3 DNA follows: TGCGCCAGCAGCTTGGGACTAGCGGATACCTACGAGCAGTACTTC. Translated, it gives CASSLGLADTYEQYF.

The chain joins TRBV5-1 to TRBJ2-7, with 11 bases fitting TRBD1. Per the germline V gene, CDR1 is SGHRS and CDR2 is YFSETQ. The CDR3 consists of 18 residues. V lost 3 bases to trimming and J lost 5 bases; unmatched junction nucleotides: 16. CDR3 protein: CASSSMAHFPGQGDEQYF. In DNA, the CDR3 is TGCGCCAGCAGCTCCATGGCCCACTTTCCGGGACAGGGGGACGAGCAGTACTTC. Drawing the rest from reference TRBV5-1 and TRBJ2-7, the complete variable domain is KAGVTQTPRYLIKTRGQQVTLSCSPISGHRSVSWYQQTPGQGLQFLFEYFSETQRNKGNFPGRFSGRQFSNSRSEMNVSTLELGDSALYLCASSSMAHFPGQGDEQYFGPGTRLTVT.

V and J are TRBV27 and TRBJ1-4, with D perhaps matching TRBD1 (5 bases). The V end lost 8 bases, the J end lost 4 bases, and 11 bases lay between the germline ends. Germline loops: CDR1 MNHEY, CDR2 SMNVEV (reference sequence). The CDR3 consists of 13 residues. The CDR3 sequence: CASWGGDNEKLFF. Here the CDR3 DNA reads TGTGCCAGCTGGGGGGGGGATAATGAAAAACTGTTTTTT.

The chain recombines TRBV7-6 with TRBJ2-1; 10 nucleotides line up with TRBD2. The germline V gene encodes CDR1 SGHVS and CDR2 FNYEAQ. The V gene end was trimmed by 3 bases and the J gene end by 7 bases; junction bases not matched to a gene: 15. The CDR3 spans 18 residues. For the CDR3, the DNA is TGTGCCAGCAGCTTCTGGCTAGCGGGAGAGTCAGGATGGAATGAGCAGTTCTTC. Its translation is CASSFWLAGESGWNEQFF.

V is TRBV6-1 and J is TRBJ2-7, with 8 nucleotides matching TRBD2. CDR3 length equals 18 residues. The J segment lost 0 bases and the V segment lost 3 bases, leaving 13 bases of the junction unmatched. From germline, CDR1 is MNHNS and CDR2 SASEGT. The CDR3 coding sequence is TGTGCCAGCAGTGAGGGGACTAGTAGCCTCGAAATCTCCTACGAGCAGTACTTC. Amino acid sequence: CASSEGTSSLEISYEQYF.

The genes are TRBV18 and TRBJ2-7; TRBD2 matches at 13 bases. Trimming at V came to 3 bases and at J to 1 base, leaving 15 bases not matched to a gene. Germline CDR1 and CDR2: KGHSH and LQKENI. The CDR3 has 20 amino acids. CDR3 protein: CASSPADGGLAGPYSYEQYF. The CDR3 nucleotides read TGTGCCAGCTCACCTGCTGACGGGGGACTAGCGGGACCGTATTCCTACGAGCAGTACTTC.

The genes are TRBV7-8 and TRBJ1-5; D may be TRBD1 (5 bases). The V gene lost 4 bases and the J gene lost 0 bases, with 10 bases spanning the gap. The CDR3 covers 15 residues. Germline V lookup: CDR1 SGHVS, CDR2 FQNEAQ. The CDR3: CASSSGRVSNQPQHF. DNA of the CDR3: TGTGCCAGCAGCTCGGGACGGGTTAGCAATCAGCCCCAGCATTTT.